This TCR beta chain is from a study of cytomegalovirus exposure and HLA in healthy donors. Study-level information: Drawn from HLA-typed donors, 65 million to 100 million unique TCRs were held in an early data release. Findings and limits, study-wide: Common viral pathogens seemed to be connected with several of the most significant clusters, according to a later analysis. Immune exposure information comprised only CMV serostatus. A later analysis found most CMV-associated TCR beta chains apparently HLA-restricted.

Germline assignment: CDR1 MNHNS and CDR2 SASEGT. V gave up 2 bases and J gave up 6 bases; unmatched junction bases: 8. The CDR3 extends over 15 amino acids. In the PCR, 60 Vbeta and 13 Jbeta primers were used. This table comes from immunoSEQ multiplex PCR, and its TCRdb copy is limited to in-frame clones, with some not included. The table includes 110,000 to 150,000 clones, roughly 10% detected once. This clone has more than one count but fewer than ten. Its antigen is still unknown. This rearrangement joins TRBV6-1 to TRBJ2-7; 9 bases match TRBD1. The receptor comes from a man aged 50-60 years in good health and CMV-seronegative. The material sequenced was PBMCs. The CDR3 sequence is CASSEKRGQGSEQYF. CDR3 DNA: TGTGCCAGCAGTGAAAAGAGGGGACAGGGTAGCGAGCAGTACTTC.